This T cell receptor (beta chain) is from a study of regulatory T cells in long-lasting Graves disease listed by TCRdb under 2021. About the full investigation: Persistent Graves' disease meant more than 5 years of antithyroid drug treatment with TSH receptor autoantibodies that stayed positive. A total of about 33 samples underwent TCR sequencing: about 13 from persistent and approximately 20 from newly diagnosed Graves' disease patients. Antithyroid drugs had been taken for approximately 10 years on average by persistent Graves' disease patients in the clinical cohort. The study was registered as a clinical trial and conducted in China. Peripheral blood TCR sequencing and RNA sequencing compared persistent Graves' disease patients with newly diagnosed Graves' disease patients.

The CDR3 starts with the cysteine, ends with the phenylalanine, and has 13 residues. The CDR3 DNA has 39 bases and is translated from base 1. Relative to germline, V is 5 bases shorter and J is 8 bases shorter, with 15 bases between their ends. The germline V gene encodes CDR1 MGHRA and CDR2 YSYEKL. Points on this clonotype: Its antigen is still unknown. Base qualities were left out, and no much larger clone turns up one base away.

The research as a whole found: Only peripheral blood was studied, because thyroid tissue, the primary lesion, was inaccessible. Sequencing and analysis were limited to the TCR beta chain. The authors noted that the small sample size was a limitation that may lower accuracy. Patients with persistent disease shared more public clonotypes (about 2,700) than newly diagnosed patients did (roughly 970). Lower TCR Shannon entropy and fewer highly expanded clones were observed in persistent Graves' disease patients than in newly diagnosed patients, which suggested clonal expansion. Persistent disease showed preferential use of TRBV28, TRBJ1-2 and TRBJ2-5, whereas newly diagnosed disease favored TRBV20-1 and TRBJ2-1.

The time point label, read with the paper, signifies: persistent/refractory GD, antithyroid drugs over 5 years with positive TRAb. RNA was extracted from PBMCs in TRIzol for both TCR sequencing and RNA sequencing. The diagnosis of Graves' disease followed American Thyroid Association guidelines. Patients for the study were recruited at an endocrinology department in Xi'an, China. From each patient, nine milliliters of peripheral blood was collected into an EDTA anticoagulant tube. PBMCs were isolated by Ficoll Paque Plus density gradient separation without further T cell sorting. RNA quality was checked with an Agilent 2100 Bioanalyzer and agarose gel, and concentration with a NanoDrop 2000. The library was obtained by multiplex PCR. These reads were obtained on an Illumina HiSeq 4000. TCR beta libraries were built with iRepertoire HTBI primers and Arm-PCR amplification of CDR3 regions. Gel purification was performed on PCR products prior to sequencing. The source study handled its data this way. Gene usage analysis of CDR3 amino acid clonotypes relied on the 60 or so TRBV and over 13 TRBJ segments identified across samples. Filtered high-quality paired reads were merged into contigs using COPE and FqMerger. BLAST was used to align contigs to IMGT TRBV, TRBD and TRBJ reference genes, with CDR3 defined following IMGT. Any clonotype with a frequency above 0.1% was counted as a highly expanded clone. Repertoire diversity was measured by Shannon entropy, and V-J evenness by the Gini coefficient. Public clonotypes were defined as clonotypes shared by more than one individual. The raw public reads went through TCRdb reprocessing: fastp at Q25, MiXCR clone calling, in-frame beta chains kept. Rows are unified per CDR3 protein, each entry keeping the most common DNA and genes. TCRdb assigned the V and J calls; the authors' analysis was not used. The sample table holds a few hundred thousand distinct CDR3 sequences, of which 20% to 25% were seen once. The ten top clones hold about 6.6% of the sample.

Sample: peripheral blood mononuclear cells (PBMCs), taken when the disease was refractory, from a patient treated with antithyroid drugs. The chain links TRBV4-1 with TRBJ1-2; D gene: possibly TRBD1, on 6 matching bases. This sequence originates from a female donor with Graves disease. The DNA sequence follows: TGCGCCAGCAGCAACCCCCGTACAGGGGGCTACACCTTC. It specifies CASSNPRTGGYTF.